The clone carrying this T cell receptor beta chain was detected only once. Its cognate antigen is unknown. Focal radiation plus CTLA-4 blockade with ipilimumab was given to patients with chemo-refractory metastatic non-small-cell lung cancer. The repertoire was sequenced with immunoSEQ multiplex PCR; TCRdb's copy has only in-frame clones and lacks some. The sample records 60,000 to 85,000 clones, around 90% being singletons. This record belongs to a study of radiotherapy plus CTLA-4 blockade in lung cancer. Overall study context: Objective responses arose in approximately 17% of patients, and around 30% experienced disease control. Regarding the study as a whole: Reports state that early shifts in blood T cell clones, with interferon-beta, best predicted response. Subsequent to radiotherapy plus ipilimumab, tumor-derived TCR clones underwent expansion in blood.

Germline assignment: CDR1 LGHNT and CDR2 FRNRAP. V was shortened by 0 bases and J by 11 bases, with 17 bases between the two germline ends. CDR3 length: 15 amino acids. The clonotype originates from a human donor with non-small cell lung cancer who had stable disease on radiotherapy plus ipilimumab. The material sequenced was peripheral blood, taken from a patient treated with radiotherapy plus ipilimumab. This chain links TRBV12-5 with TRBJ1-5; D is perhaps TRBD1 (6 bases). The CDR3, as DNA: TGTGCTAGTGGTTTGGTTGACAGGCGGGGGGCGGCCCAGCATTTT. It specifies CASGLVDRRGAAQHF.